Below, 19 T cell receptor beta chains from the same sample are listed, as sequenced in a study of graft-versus-host responses after intestinal transplantation. These receptors lack a known antigen. Measured with immunoSEQ multiplex PCR; TCRdb has only the in-frame clones, and not every one. Of 95,000 to 150,000 clones detected, 90% to 95% appear once; the ten largest clones hold around 3.3%. This specimen consisted of unstimulated CD8+ T cells sorted from spleen or lymph node cells, obtained before intestinal transplant. The source is a human donor who received an intestinal transplant.

Regarding this clone: Other nucleotide sequences from this sample produce the same CDR3. In DNA, the CDR3 is TGTGCCAGCAGCGTAGCCGGGAGTAATGAGCAGTTCTTC. This encodes CASSVAGSNEQFF. The chain joins TRBV9 to TRBJ2-1, with TRBD2 as a possible D gene (6 bases). CDR1 and CDR2 (germline): SGDLS, YYNGEE. V was pared by 0 bases and J by 7 bases, with 8 bases between. CDR3 size: 13 residues.

DNA for the CDR3: TGTGCCAGCGCTTGGACAGGGACCCTACGGGAGCAGTACTTC. It yields the protein CASAWTGTLREQYF. This chain joins TRBV6-5 and TRBJ2-7; 8 bases fit TRBD1. The CDR3 length is 14 residues. CDR1 is MNHEY and CDR2 is SVGAGI in the germline V gene. V was clipped by 8 bases and J by 7 bases; unmatched bases: 13.

CDR3 coding DNA: TGTGCCAGCAGCGTAGCTGGGGCGGGCCCCCAAGAGACCCAGTACTTC. Its protein is CASSVAGAGPQETQYF. This chain uses TRBV9 with TRBJ2-5, with D tentatively TRBD1 or TRBD2 (5 bases each). The CDR3 sequence is 16 residues long. Between the trimmed V and J ends, which lost 0 bases and 1 base, there was a span of 13 bases. Germline lookup yields CDR1 SGDLS and CDR2 YYNGEE.

The chain recombines TRBV19 with TRBJ2-4; D perhaps matches TRBD1 (6 bases). Germline CDR1 and CDR2: LNHDA and SQIVND (reference sequence). Between the trimmed V and J ends, which lost 3 bases and 8 bases, there was a span of 17 bases. The CDR3 sequence is 15 residues long. CDR3 nucleotides: TGTGCCAGTAGTATTAGGCAGGGGCAGTCGGACATTCAGTACTTC. This encodes CASSIRQGQSDIQYF. The variable domain in full, with the rest retrieved from reference TRBV19 and TRBJ2-4, is DGGITQSPKYLFRKEGQNVTLSCEQNLNHDAMYWYRQDPGQGLRLIYYSQIVNDFQKGDIAEGYSVSREKKESFPLTVTSAQKNPTAFYLCASSIRQGQSDIQYFGAGTRLSVL.

The chain employs TRBV27 and TRBJ1-5, with 9 bases fitting TRBD1. Looked up from germline, CDR1 is MNHEY and CDR2 is SMNVEV (reference sequence). Trimming cost V 4 bases and J 6 bases; bases outside gene matches: 7. The CDR3 consists of 15 residues. This CDR3 is CASSSTGGLVQPQHF. The CDR3 DNA follows: TGTGCCAGCAGTTCCACAGGGGGCTTGGTTCAGCCCCAGCATTTT.

About this clone itself: The DNA is omitted, as the CDR3 cannot be located on it reliably, and the CDR3 follows TCRdb's listing. The rearrangement uses TRBV12-2 and TRBJ2-7; the table's D call TRBD1 went unverified against the DNA. TRBV12-2 corresponds to a pseudogene. The CDR3 has 17 amino acids, counting both end residues. The CDR3 region is CASRSVGTGNSNYEQYF.

V usage is TRBV7-9 and J usage is TRBJ2-7, with D perhaps TRBD1 (6 bases). The germline V gene encodes CDR1 SEHNR and CDR2 FQNEAQ (reference sequence). With 3 bases removed from V and 7 bases from J, the gap between germline ends came to 10 bases. The CDR3 contains 12 residues. The CDR3 DNA sequence: TGTGCCAGCAGCTTGGTCGGGACAGAGCAGTACTTC. Translating it yields CASSLVGTEQYF.

This rearrangement joins TRBV10-1 to TRBJ2-4; 11 bases are shared with TRBD1. The germline CDR1 and CDR2 sequences are WNHNN and SYGVQD (reference sequence). With V trimmed by 2 bases and J by 3 bases, 6 bases remained unmatched. This CDR3 contains 17 residues. CDR3 residues: CASSEPPGQGGKNIQYF. CDR3 bases: TGCGCCAGCAGTGAGCCGCCGGGACAGGGGGGCAAAAACATTCAGTACTTC.

The rearrangement joins TRBV28 to TRBJ2-7; a possible D gene is TRBD1 (7 bases). CDR1 is MDHEN and CDR2 is SYDVKM in the germline V gene. Trimming pared 8 bases from V and 5 bases from J, leaving 16 bases between. This CDR3 has 13 residues. The CDR3 nucleotides read TGTGCCAGCCTCAGGGCAGGGGGGCACGAGCAGTACTTC. Translated: CASLRAGGHEQYF.

The chain links TRBV6-5 to TRBJ2-2; no clear D. The germline gives CDR1 MNHEY, CDR2 SVGAGI. The CDR3 is 15 residues long. With 6 bases removed from V and 5 bases from J, the gap between germline ends came to 16 bases. The chain's CDR3 is CASSHGAFGTGELFF. In DNA form, the CDR3 reads TGTGCCAGCAGCCACGGAGCCTTTGGGACCGGGGAGCTGTTTTTT.

CDR3 in amino acids: CASSQVQGGARNEKLFF. The CDR3 nucleotides read TGCGCCAGCAGCCAAGTACAGGGGGGGGCTCGAAATGAAAAACTGTTTTTT. This sequence joins TRBV4-1 and TRBJ1-4, with 8 bases aligning to TRBD1. This CDR3 region has 17 residues. V shed 1 base, J shed 5 bases, and the junction held 9 bases outside the gene matches. Germline-derived CDR1 and CDR2 are MGHRA and YSYEKL.

There are a few counts of this clone. The rearrangement links TRBV4-3 to TRBJ1-1; D might be TRBD1 (5 bases). V lost 0 bases to trimming and J lost 2 bases, with 10 bases between them. The CDR3 loop spans 15 amino acids. Germline V CDR1 and CDR2: LGHNA, YSLEER. CDR3 sequence: CASSQDYDSNTEAFF. Written as DNA, the CDR3 is TGCGCCAGCAGCCAAGATTACGACAGCAACACTGAAGCTTTCTTT.

CDR3 loop: CASSFRADRDGTSGRETQYF. The CDR3 DNA follows: TGTGCCAGCAGCTTTAGGGCGGACAGGGATGGGACTAGCGGGAGGGAGACCCAGTACTTC. The rearrangement links TRBV9 to TRBJ2-5, with 15 bases identical to TRBD2. CDR3 length equals 20 residues. From germline, CDR1 is SGDLS and CDR2 YYNGEE. J gave up 5 bases and V 4 bases, and 18 bases lay outside the gene matches. Full variable domain (remainder filled in from reference TRBV9 and TRBJ2-5): DSGVTQTPKHLITATGQRVTLRCSPRSGDLSVYWYQQSLDQGLQFLIQYYNGEERAKGNILERFSAQQFPDLHSELNLSSLELGDSALYFCASSFRADRDGTSGRETQYFGPGTRLLVL.

This chain connects TRBV4-3 to TRBJ2-2; TRBD2 aligns across 8 bases. After removal of 0 bases from V and 6 bases from J, the junction contained 6 bases not matched to a gene. The CDR3 contains 16 residues. Per germline, CDR1 LGHNA and CDR2 YSLEER. The CDR3 is CASSQDHGREAGELFF. The CDR3 region has the DNA TGCGCCAGCAGCCAAGATCACGGGAGGGAGGCCGGGGAGCTGTTTTTT.

A single count supports this clone. The genes are TRBV9 and TRBJ2-1, with D uncertain. The CDR3 spans 13 residues. The V gene's germline CDR1 is SGDLS and CDR2 YYNGEE. V was clipped by 3 bases and J by 2 bases, with 6 bases between them. The CDR3 nucleotides are TGTGCCAGCAGCGGGAGCACCTACAATGAGCAGTTCTTC. It encodes CASSGSTYNEQFF.

J is TRBJ1-4 and V is TRBV7-9, with D possibly TRBD1 on 5 matching bases. CDR3 length: 14 residues. V was shortened by 2 bases and J by 5 bases, with 9 bases between the two germline ends. Germline assignment: CDR1 SEHNR and CDR2 FQNEAQ (reference sequence). Written as DNA, the CDR3 is TGTGCCAGCAGCTTACAGGGTCCCAATGAAAAACTGTTTTTT. Its translation is CASSLQGPNEKLFF.

The chain is built from TRBV28 and TRBJ2-7; the D is unclear. The germline CDR1 and CDR2 sequences are MDHEN and SYDVKM. The length of the CDR3 is 11 residues. V lost 3 bases and J lost 5, with 5 bases in between. DNA for the CDR3: TGTGCCAGCAGTTTTATCCACGAGCAGTACTTC. Its protein product is CASSFIHEQYF.

CDR3 sequence (DNA): TGTGCCAGCAGCGTAGATATCCGTCAGCCCCAGCATTTT. Translating it yields CASSVDIRQPQHF. The chain couples TRBV9 to TRBJ1-5; D ambiguous. The CDR3 loop spans 13 amino acids. CDR1 is SGDLS, CDR2 YYNGEE, per germline. V gave up 0 bases and J gave up 6 bases, with 7 bases separating them.

The rearrangement links TRBV6-1 to TRBJ1-4, with TRBD1 matching over 10 bases. V lost 5 bases, J lost 5 bases, and 5 bases stayed unmatched. This CDR3 region has 15 residues. Germline CDR1 MNHNS, CDR2 SASEGT. CDR3 DNA: TGTGCCAGCAGTAACCCGGGACAGGGGAATGAAAAACTGTTTTTT. This translates into CASSNPGQGNEKLFF.